Many counts were recorded for the clone carrying this T cell receptor beta chain. Its antigen is currently unknown. CDR3 length equals 16 residues. Germline CDR1 is SGHRS and CDR2 is YFSETQ. Trimming took 0 bases from V and 2 from J, leaving 14 bases between them. The source of the sample is a study of metastatic and nonmetastatic thyroid tumors. Study information: Repertoires from blood and tumor or nodule tissue of malignant and benign thyroid patients were compared. General observations from the study: When malignant thyroid tumors were compared with benign nodules, TCR beta diversity was reportedly significantly higher in the malignant tumors. This held in both blood and tumor samples.

Prior to thyroid surgery, none of the patients had received any treatment. Under the authors' procedure: The study took CDR3 differences across clinicopathological groups and made a distant-metastasis classifier for papillary thyroid cancer from them. TCRdb reanalyzed the PCR reads via MiXCR. TCRdb assigned the V and J calls; the authors' analysis was not used. The data hold around 53,000 clones, with 20% to 25% observed a single time. This TCR came from a female donor with papillary thyroid cancer or a benign thyroid nodule (not recorded which). Some clones in this sample may be carry-over from other donors' samples. J is TRBJ2-5 and V is TRBV5-1, with D unclear. The sequencing sample was made of blood. The CDR3, as DNA: TGCGCCAGCAGCTTGGGGGTGGCGGCGTTGCAAGAGACCCAGTACTTC. Amino acids: CASSLGVAALQETQYF.